This TCR beta chain was obtained from a study of siplizumab effects on memory and regulatory T cells. Note on this clone: Its antigen is unidentified.

This CDR3 has 15 amino acids. CDR1 SGHTA and CDR2 FQGNSA come from the germline V gene. The ends were cut back, 1 base at V and 1 base at J, with 9 bases in the middle. Assays were performed on roughly 94,000 TCR templates per sample. This table comes from immunoSEQ multiplex PCR, and its TCRdb copy is limited to in-frame clones, with some not included. The repertoire has roughly 92,000 clones, over 85% of them found once; the top ten carry roughly 0.3%. Study outcomes and limitations: Siplizumab significantly reduced alloreactive sequences traceable to unstimulated CD4+ memory cells. Where siplizumab was present, mappable alloreactive CD4+ clones averaged 68.8% Treg-derived, compared with less than 35% in controls.

The source is a human donor in good health. The sequencing input was non-Treg CD4+ T cells sorted from blood. The J gene is TRBJ2-3, the V gene TRBV7-2, with unresolved D. CDR3: CASSLGSSGTDTQYF. The CDR3 nucleotides are TGTGCCAGCAGCTTAGGATCATCCGGCACAGATACGCAGTATTTT.